Listed below are T cell receptor beta chains from one sample, sequenced in a study of T cell repertoires in aging, cancer and after chemotherapy. TCRdb reprocessed the multiplex PCR reads with MiXCR, giving one entry per CDR3 protein. The sample shows around 3,000 distinct CDR3 sequences, more than 25% of them seen only once. What was sequenced was blood. These receptors came from a human donor with a solid tumor. Each CDR3 is given with its conserved first and last residue. For some rows the clone size is stated as once, few or many, or as a class when expanded; others skip it.

clone_size	v_call	j_call	cdr3_aa
medium-sized	TRBV27	TRBJ2-5	CASHTSGRAQETQYF
NA	TRBV7-6	TRBJ2-1	CASCLASRDEQFF
few	TRBV18	TRBJ1-5	CASSWTALRRDSNQPQHF
medium-sized	TRBV6-2/TRBV6-3	TRBJ2-3	CASRWGLAGGLNTQYF
few	TRBV12-3/TRBV12-4	TRBJ1-4	CASSQTGTPNEKLFF
medium-sized	TRBV12-3/TRBV12-4	TRBJ2-7	CASSLAGDSYEQYF
NA	TRBV20-1	TRBJ1-1	CSARSDNEAFF
NA	TRBV24-1	TRBJ2-3	CATSDPLGTDTQYF
medium-sized	TRBV10-3	TRBJ2-5	CATSAGQETQYF
few	TRBV6-2/TRBV6-3	TRBJ2-3	CASRGLKGPDTQYF
medium-sized	TRBV19	TRBJ2-7	CASSPGSSYEQYF
medium-sized	TRBV19	TRBJ1-6	CASSIPAGTGNNSPLHF
large	TRBV29-1	TRBJ2-7	CSVLGSYEQYF
medium-sized	TRBV6-5	TRBJ2-7	CASSEPGQGGYEQYF
NA	TRBV7-2	TRBJ2-3	CASSLDSPGHRTDTQYF
medium-sized	TRBV6-2/TRBV6-3	TRBJ2-2	CASSRITGNTGELFF